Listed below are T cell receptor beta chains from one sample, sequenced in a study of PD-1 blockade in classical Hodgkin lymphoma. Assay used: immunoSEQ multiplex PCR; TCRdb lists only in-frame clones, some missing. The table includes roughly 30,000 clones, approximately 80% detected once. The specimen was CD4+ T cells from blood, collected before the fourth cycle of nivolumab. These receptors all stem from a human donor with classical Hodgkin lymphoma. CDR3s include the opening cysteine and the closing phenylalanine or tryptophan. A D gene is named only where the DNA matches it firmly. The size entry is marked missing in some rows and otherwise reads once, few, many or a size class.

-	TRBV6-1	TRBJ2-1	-	CASSKGGAGRLGNEQFF	TGTGCCAGCAGTAAAGGCGGCGCGGGCCGGCTGGGCAATGAGCAGTTCTTC
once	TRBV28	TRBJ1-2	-	CASKAGENYGYTF	TGTGCCAGCAAGGCCGGGGAAAACTATGGCTACACCTTC
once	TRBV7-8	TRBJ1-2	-	CASSPSLANYGYTF	TGTGCCAGCAGCCCTTCGTTAGCTAACTATGGCTACACCTTC
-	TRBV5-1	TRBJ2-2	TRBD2	CASNPLAGNTGELFF	TGCGCCAGCAACCCACTAGCGGGGAATACCGGGGAGCTGTTTTTT
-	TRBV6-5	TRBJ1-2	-	CASTAGLNYGYTF	TGTGCCAGCACAGCAGGGCTAAACTATGGCTACACCTTC
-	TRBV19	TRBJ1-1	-	CASSMDESTEAFF	TGTGCCAGTAGTATGGACGAGTCCACTGAAGCTTTCTTT
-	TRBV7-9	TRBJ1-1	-	CASSLGSHTEAFF	TGTGCCAGCAGCTTGGGGTCCCACACTGAAGCTTTCTTT
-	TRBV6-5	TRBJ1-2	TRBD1	CASRARTGYGYTF	TGTGCCAGCAGGGCCCGGACAGGGTATGGCTACACCTTC
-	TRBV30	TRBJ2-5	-	CAWSVLETQYF	TGTGCCTGGAGTGTACTAGAGACCCAGTACTTC
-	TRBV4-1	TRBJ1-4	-	CASSNREGDEKLFF	TGCGCCAGCAGCAACAGGGAGGGGGATGAAAAACTGTTTTTT